The T cell receptor (beta chain) under discussion was sequenced for a study of blood T cell repertoires in COVID-19. This clone was seen a single time. Assay: immunoSEQ multiplex PCR; the TCRdb copy retains only in-frame clones and omits some. The sample contains about 48,000 clones, approximately 90% of which appear only once. This receptor was identified in a woman older than 75 with acute or convalescent COVID-19. Material for sequencing was peripheral blood.

CDR3 sequence: CASSGTGFTEAFF. In nucleotides, the CDR3 is TGTGCCAGCAGCGGGACAGGGTTCACTGAAGCTTTCTTT. The V gene is TRBV3-1 (or the pseudogene TRBV3-2), the J gene TRBJ1-1; 9 positions match TRBD1. J lost 4 bases, V lost 5 bases, and 2 bases had no gene match. The CDR3 is 13 amino acids. The germline V gene encodes CDR1 LGHDT and CDR2 YNNKEL (reference sequence).